What follows are 28 T cell receptor beta chains derived from one specimen sequenced in a study of shared clonotypes between healthy human individuals. Assay used: immunoSEQ multiplex PCR; TCRdb lists only in-frame clones, some missing. The sample holds about 2,200,000 clones, 90% to 95% seen once. Cells designated naive CD8 were CD45RO-negative and were positively selected for CCR7, with terminally differentiated effector memory CD45RA+ cells excluded. The sequenced sample consisted of naive CD8+ T cells from PBMCs. These receptors were collected from a man aged 18 to 30 in good health. Some clones in this sample may be carry-over from other donors' samples.

The chain uses TRBV21-1 and TRBJ2-5; the table gives TRBD1 as D, unverified against the DNA. TRBV21-1 is termed a pseudogene. The length of the CDR3 is 13 residues. The CDR3 DNA reads as TGTGCCAGCAGCCGGGACAGTAAAGAGACCCAGTACTTC. Protein: CASSRDSKETQYF.

The chain links TRBV4-3 to TRBJ2-1; D call uncertain. Trimming cost V 11 bases and J 0 bases, with 20 bases left between them. CDR1 is LGHNA, CDR2 YSLEER, per germline. This CDR3 has 16 amino acids. The CDR3, as DNA: TGCGCCGGTCATTACCCTTTAGTTACCTCCTACAATGAGCAGTTCTTC. Translation gives CAGHYPLVTSYNEQFF.

This clone was picked up one time. J is TRBJ1-5 and V is TRBV28; TRBD1 aligns across 11 bases. Germline CDR1 MDHEN, CDR2 SYDVKM. CDR3 size: 18 residues. The V and J ends lost 5 bases and 2 bases, in that order; junction bases with no gene match: 11. CDR3 bases: TGTGCCAGCAGTACTCCGGACAGGGGGCGAATCGGCAATCAGCCCCAGCATTTT. Its translation: CASSTPDRGRIGNQPQHF.

The chain is built from TRBV7-6 and TRBJ1-3; D call uncertain. The CDR3 extends over 15 amino acids. CDR1 is SGHVS, CDR2 FNYEAQ, per germline. V gave up 1 base and J gave up 2 bases, with 9 bases separating them. The CDR3, as DNA: TGTGCCAGCAGCTTAGTTCGTGGGGCTGGAAACACCATATATTTT. Residues: CASSLVRGAGNTIYF. Full variable domain (missing parts from reference TRBV7-6 and TRBJ1-3): GAGVSQSPRYKVTKRGQDVALRCDPISGHVSLYWYRQALGQGPEFLTYFNYEAQQDKSGLPNDRFSAERPEGSISTLTIQRTEQRDSAMYRCASSLVRGAGNTIYFGEGSWLTVV.

The DNA for the CDR3 is TGTGCCAGCAGCTTAGCGATAGGGTCGACCCGCGGCGGCTACACCTTC. Protein product: CASSLAIGSTRGGYTF. The chain has TRBV7-9 and TRBJ1-2; no reliable D call. Trimming shortened V by 0 bases and J by 8 bases, and 19 bases separated the two germline ends. The CDR3 sequence is 16 residues long. Germline CDR1 SEHNR, CDR2 FQNEAQ (reference sequence).

The V call is TRBV19, the J call TRBJ1-2; the D is unclear. CDR1 is LNHDA and CDR2 is SQIVND in the germline V gene (reference sequence). This CDR3 comprises 14 residues. V was pared by 4 bases and J by 8 bases, with 17 bases between. The CDR3 here is CASSKQNSEQGYTF. The CDR3 region has the DNA TGTGCCAGTAGTAAACAAAACTCGGAACAGGGCTACACCTTC.

V usage is TRBV9 and J usage is TRBJ2-7; D may be TRBD1 (6 bases). CDR1 and CDR2 (germline): SGDLS, YYNGEE. V lost 4 bases, J lost 2 bases, and 13 bases lay in between. The CDR3 contains 14 residues. The CDR3 DNA follows: TGTGCCAGCAGCCCTGCAGACAGGACCTACGAGCAGTACTTC. Protein product: CASSPADRTYEQYF. The complete variable domain, with remaining parts taken from reference TRBV9 and TRBJ2-7, reads DSGVTQTPKHLITATGQRVTLRCSPRSGDLSVYWYQQSLDQGLQFLIQYYNGEERAKGNILERFSAQQFPDLHSELNLSSLELGDSALYFCASSPADRTYEQYFGPGTRLTVT.

The CDR3 coding sequence is TGTGCCAGCAGTAACACGGACTTACAATCCTACAATGAGCAGTTCTTC. It specifies CASSNTDLQSYNEQFF. The rearrangement links TRBV27 to TRBJ2-1; the D gene is possibly TRBD2 (5 bases). Germline lookup yields CDR1 MNHEY and CDR2 SMNVEV (reference sequence). Trimming stripped 5 bases from V and 1 base from J, with 15 bases between. CDR3 length equals 16 residues.

The J gene is TRBJ1-1, the V gene TRBV19, with D possibly matching TRBD1 (5 bases). V was shortened by 5 bases and J by 1 base, with 17 bases between the two germline ends. Germline V gives CDR1 LNHDA, CDR2 SQIVND (reference sequence). This CDR3 comprises 16 residues. The CDR3 loop is CASSAAGTRRNTEAFF. The DNA of the CDR3 is TGTGCCAGTAGTGCCGCCGGGACCAGGCGGAACACTGAAGCTTTCTTT. The full variable domain, with the rest looked up from reference TRBV19 and TRBJ1-1, is DGGITQSPKYLFRKEGQNVTLSCEQNLNHDAMYWYRQDPGQGLRLIYYSQIVNDFQKGDIAEGYSVSREKKESFPLTVTSAQKNPTAFYLCASSAAGTRRNTEAFFGQGTRLTVV.

The genes are TRBV27 and TRBJ1-1; D is undetermined. The CDR3 has 12 amino acids. Germline V gene sequence: CDR1 MNHEY, CDR2 SMNVEV (reference sequence). Trimming removed 8 bases at V and 9 bases at J, with 16 bases between. CDR3 amino acids: CASGVTLTQAFF. In DNA, the CDR3 is TGTGCCAGCGGAGTGACATTAACCCAAGCTTTCTTT.

A remark on this clone: The sample contains more than one DNA sequence encoding this CDR3. The CDR3 DNA is TGTGCCAGCAGCTCCGGGACAGGCAATCAGCCCCAGCATTTT. This sequence encodes CASSSGTGNQPQHF. The rearrangement joins TRBV13 to TRBJ1-5, with TRBD1 matching 7 bases. V gave up 4 bases and J gave up 2 bases; unmatched junction bases: 2. The CDR3 consists of 14 residues. In germline, CDR1 is PRHDT, CDR2 FYEKMQ (reference sequence).

This clone showed up just a few times. Other DNA sequences of this sample code for an identical CDR3. This chain connects TRBV27 to TRBJ2-1; D unresolved. The CDR3 runs 13 residues. Germline-derived CDR1 and CDR2 are MNHEY and SMNVEV (reference sequence). Trimming pared 5 bases from V and 7 bases from J, leaving 12 bases between. This CDR3 reads CASSLSGFNEQFF. The CDR3 coding sequence is TGTGCCAGCAGTCTTTCGGGTTTTAATGAGCAGTTCTTC.

The count of this clone is one. V is TRBV4-1 and J is TRBJ2-1; D might be TRBD2 (6 bases). This CDR3 has 15 residues. The germline gives CDR1 MGHRA, CDR2 YSYEKL. Deletions cut 1 base from V and 8 bases from J, with 15 bases between. DNA for the CDR3: TGCGCCAGCAGCCAAGGCGGGGCATGGCTCGATGAGCAGTTCTTC. Residues: CASSQGGAWLDEQFF.

This clone was detected only once. The identical CDR3 is also encoded by other nucleotide sequences in the sample. The chain recombines TRBV4-1 with TRBJ2-1, with D possibly being TRBD2 (5 bases). The CDR3 extends over 16 amino acids. V dropped 2 bases and J dropped 0 bases, with 11 bases sitting between them. CDR1 is MGHRA and CDR2 is YSYEKL in the germline V gene. CDR3 nucleotide sequence: TGCGCCAGCAGCCAAAGGGAGACGAGCTCCTACAATGAGCAGTTCTTC. Its translation is CASSQRETSSYNEQFF.

This clone has just one count. The same CDR3 also results from other DNA sequences found in this sample. This chain connects TRBV6-1 to TRBJ2-7; TRBD1 agrees at 7 bases. J was trimmed by 0 bases and V by 7 bases; bases with no gene match: 3. The germline V gene has CDR1 MNHNS and CDR2 SASEGT. The CDR3 consists of 13 residues. The CDR3 protein is CASTGTASYEQYF. The CDR3 nucleotides are TGTGCCAGCACCGGGACAGCCTCCTACGAGCAGTACTTC.

This chain joins TRBV7-9 and TRBJ2-1; 11 bases map to TRBD2. The CDR3 is made up of 16 amino acids. CDR1 and CDR2 (germline): SEHNR, FQNEAQ (reference sequence). The junction had 8 bases not matched to a gene; V was cut back by 5 bases and J by 5 bases. CDR3 loop: CASSPPASGRHNEQFF. The CDR3 bases are TGTGCCAGCAGCCCACCCGCTAGCGGGAGGCACAATGAGCAGTTCTTC.

This clone showed up just once. The sample has other DNA sequences that encode this CDR3 too. This chain links TRBV4-3 with TRBJ1-3; unclear D gene. The germline V gene encodes CDR1 LGHNA and CDR2 YSLEER. The CDR3 extends over 15 amino acids. Between the trimmed V and J ends, which lost 1 base and 3 bases, there was a span of 10 bases. This chain's CDR3 is CASSQGGIGGNTIYF. The CDR3 DNA follows: TGCGCCAGCAGCCAAGGGGGAATTGGTGGAAACACCATATATTTT.

This chain joins TRBV15 and TRBJ2-1, with D unclear. The V gene's germline CDR1 is LNHNV and CDR2 YYDKDF (reference sequence). The CDR3 runs 12 residues. V lost 1 base to trimming and J lost 7 bases, with 5 bases between them. The CDR3 coding sequence is TGTGCCACCAGCAGAGTTGGGAATGAGCAGTTCTTC. It is translated as CATSRVGNEQFF. Supplemented by reference TRBV15 and TRBJ2-1, the full variable domain reads DAMVIQNPRYQVTQFGKPVTLSCSQTLNHNVMYWYQQKSSQAPKLLFHYYDKDFNNEADTPDNFQSRRPNTSFCFLDIRSPGLGDTAMYLCATSRVGNEQFFGPGTRLTVL.

V usage is TRBV4-1 and J usage is TRBJ2-1; D uncertain. From germline, CDR1 is MGHRA and CDR2 YSYEKL. The CDR3 loop spans 17 amino acids. Trimming took off 3 bases at V and 3 bases at J, with 18 bases between the two ends. The CDR3 sequence: CASSQALGPTLYNEQFF. In nucleotides, the CDR3 is TGCGCCAGCAGCCAGGCTTTGGGCCCTACCCTCTACAATGAGCAGTTCTTC.

J is TRBJ2-1 and V is TRBV27; D might be TRBD2 (5 bases). The CDR3 totals 14 residues. Germline CDR1 MNHEY, CDR2 SMNVEV (reference sequence). Trimming took off 0 bases at V and 12 bases at J, with 15 bases between the two ends. CDR3 DNA sequence: TGTGCCAGCAGTTTATCGGCTAGCCTACTTGGGCAGTTCTTC. Translated, it gives CASSLSASLLGQFF.

V and J are TRBV7-8 and TRBJ2-2; D is possibly TRBD1 or TRBD2 (5 bases each). Germline V CDR1 and CDR2: SGHVS, FQNEAQ. V was clipped by 5 bases and J by 5 bases, with 6 bases between them. The CDR3 contains 12 residues. The CDR3 nucleotides are TGTGCCAGCAGCGGGGGTACCGGGGAGCTGTTTTTT. This translates into CASSGGTGELFF.

This chain joins TRBV7-9 and TRBJ2-3; 11 bases fit TRBD1. CDR3 length: 16 amino acids. Germline values: CDR1 SEHNR, CDR2 FQNEAQ (reference sequence). V was pared by 6 bases and J by 2 bases, with 7 bases of the junction left unmatched. The CDR3 loop reads CASSSGQGAPTDTQYF. The CDR3 DNA is TGTGCCAGCAGTTCCGGACAGGGGGCGCCCACAGATACGCAGTATTTT. The full variable domain, with the rest looked up from reference TRBV7-9 and TRBJ2-3, is DTGVSQNPRHKITKRGQNVTFRCDPISEHNRLYWYRQTLGQGPEFLTYFQNEAQLEKSRLLSDRFSAERPKGSFSTLEIQRTEQGDSAMYLCASSSGQGAPTDTQYFGPGTRLTVL.

This chain uses TRBV7-3 with TRBJ1-1; perhaps TRBD1 as D (5 bases). V lost 2 bases and J lost 4, with 11 bases in between. The CDR3 has 14 residues. Per germline, CDR1 SGHTA and CDR2 FQGTGA. Written as DNA, the CDR3 is TGTGCCAGCAGCTTAGGCCCCGGGGGCACTGAAGCTTTCTTT. Translating it yields CASSLGPGGTEAFF.

This clone appeared once. Other DNA sequences from this sample encode an identical CDR3 as well. CDR3 in DNA: TGTGCCAGCAGCGTAGCTACAGGGGGTACTTACGAGCAGTACTTC. This gives the protein CASSVATGGTYEQYF. This chain joins TRBV9 and TRBJ2-7; 8 bases agree with TRBD1. Germline V gives CDR1 SGDLS, CDR2 YYNGEE. V shed 0 bases, J shed 4 bases, and the junction held 6 bases outside the gene matches. CDR3 length: 15 residues. The variable domain in full, completed from reference TRBV9 and TRBJ2-7, reads DSGVTQTPKHLITATGQRVTLRCSPRSGDLSVYWYQQSLDQGLQFLIQYYNGEERAKGNILERFSAQQFPDLHSELNLSSLELGDSALYFCASSVATGGTYEQYFGPGTRLTVT.

The chain recombines TRBV2 with TRBJ2-7; no clear D gene. Trimming removed 1 base from V and 1 base from J, with 8 bases in between. This CDR3 has 14 residues. Germline V CDR1 and CDR2: SNHLY, FYNNEI. The CDR3 here is CASSEGGFSYEQYF. The CDR3 DNA reads TGTGCCAGCAGTGAAGGCGGTTTTTCCTACGAGCAGTACTTC.

The V gene is TRBV21-1, the J gene TRBJ2-6; the tabulated D call, TRBD1, remains unverified against the DNA. TRBV21-1 has pseudogene status. The CDR3 contains 17 residues. CDR3 amino acids: CASKWTGGAKGANVLTF. The CDR3 DNA reads TGTGCCAGCAAGTGGACAGGGGGCGCCAAGGGGGCCAACGTCCTGACTTTC.

The rearrangement links TRBV19 to TRBJ1-3; weak D call: TRBD1 (5 bases). Looked up from germline, CDR1 is LNHDA and CDR2 is SQIVND (reference sequence). V gave up 2 bases and J gave up 0 bases, with 11 bases separating them. The CDR3 length is 16 residues. DNA for the CDR3: TGTGCCAGTAGTATACGTCAGGACATCTCTGGAAACACCATATATTTT. This codes for CASSIRQDISGNTIYF.

V and J are TRBV18 and TRBJ2-7; D perhaps matches TRBD1 (5 bases). Trimming shortened V by 3 bases and J by 0 bases, and 15 bases separated the two germline ends. The CDR3 contains 16 residues. Germline V gene sequence: CDR1 KGHSH, CDR2 LQKENI. In nucleotides, the CDR3 is TGTGCCAGCTCACCGGGGCCAGCAACAACCTCCTACGAGCAGTACTTC. Translating gives CASSPGPATTSYEQYF. Drawing the rest from reference TRBV18 and TRBJ2-7, the complete variable domain is NAGVMQNPRHLVRRRGQEARLRCSPMKGHSHVYWYRQLPEEGLKFMVYLQKENIIDESGMPKERFSAEFPKEGPSILRIQQVVRGDSAAYFCASSPGPATTSYEQYFGPGTRLTVT.